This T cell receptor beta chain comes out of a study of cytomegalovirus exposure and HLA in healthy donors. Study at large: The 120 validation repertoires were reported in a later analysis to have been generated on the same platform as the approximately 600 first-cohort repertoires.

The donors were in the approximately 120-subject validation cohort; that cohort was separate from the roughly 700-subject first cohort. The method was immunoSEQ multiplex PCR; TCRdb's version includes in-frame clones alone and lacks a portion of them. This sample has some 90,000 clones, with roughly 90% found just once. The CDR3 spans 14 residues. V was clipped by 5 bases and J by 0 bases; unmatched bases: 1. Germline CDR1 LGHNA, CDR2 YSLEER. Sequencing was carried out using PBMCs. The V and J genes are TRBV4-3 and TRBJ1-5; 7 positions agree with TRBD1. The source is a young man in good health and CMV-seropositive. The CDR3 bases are TGCGCCAGCAGCTACAGGGGTAGCAATCAGCCCCAGCATTTT. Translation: CASSYRGSNQPQHF.